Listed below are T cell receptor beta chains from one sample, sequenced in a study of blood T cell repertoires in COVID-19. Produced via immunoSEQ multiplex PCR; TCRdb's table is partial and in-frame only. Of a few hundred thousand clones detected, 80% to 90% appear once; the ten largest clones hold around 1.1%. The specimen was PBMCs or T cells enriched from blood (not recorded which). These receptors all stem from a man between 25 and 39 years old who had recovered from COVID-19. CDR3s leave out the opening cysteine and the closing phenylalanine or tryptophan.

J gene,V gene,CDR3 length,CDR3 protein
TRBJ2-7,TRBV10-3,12,AISESGGIYEQY
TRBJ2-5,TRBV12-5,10,ASGFSQETQY
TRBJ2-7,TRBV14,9,ASSRAYEQY
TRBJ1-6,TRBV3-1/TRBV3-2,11,ASSQGQVSPLH
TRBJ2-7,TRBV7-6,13,ASSQDRGPLYEQY
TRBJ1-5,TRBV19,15,ASRKKTGGVSNQPQH
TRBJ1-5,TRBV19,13,ASTESPGQHQPQH
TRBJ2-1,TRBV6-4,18,ASSANHTPGWGISYNEQF
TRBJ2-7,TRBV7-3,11,ASSLTPGYEQY
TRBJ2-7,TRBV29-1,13,SVGLPGTGKNEQY
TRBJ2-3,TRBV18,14,ASSTGLALKGNTQY
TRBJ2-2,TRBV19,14,ASSMARPLRTGELF
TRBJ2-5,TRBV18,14,ASSPFGQGYSETQY
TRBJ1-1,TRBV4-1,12,ASSPGRGSTEAF
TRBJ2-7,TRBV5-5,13,ASSWTAGGSYEQY
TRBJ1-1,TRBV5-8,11,ASSLERDTEAF
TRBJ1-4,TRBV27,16,ASSTYKPSGGIREKLF
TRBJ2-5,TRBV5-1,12,ASSLAATKETQY
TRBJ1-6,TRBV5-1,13,ASSDVGQDNSPLH
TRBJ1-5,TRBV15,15,ATSRDLGQGGHQPQH
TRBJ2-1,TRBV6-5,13,ASTLGTSGRDEQF
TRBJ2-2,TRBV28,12,ASCTGVNTGELF
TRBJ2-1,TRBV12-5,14,ASGFPPGGTGNEQF
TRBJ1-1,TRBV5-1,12,ASSLEAGGTEAF
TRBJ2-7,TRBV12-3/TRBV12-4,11,ASSNRIRGEQY
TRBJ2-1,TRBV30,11,AWRRWGLDEQF
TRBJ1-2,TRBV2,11,ASTAGGYHGYT